A few counts support the clone carrying this T cell receptor (beta chain). Antigen unknown. The second PCR ran roughly 7 to 12 cycles with a sample-barcoded 5' primer and J-beta primers. Carrying 12 random nucleotides, a template-switch adaptor labeled each individual cDNA molecule. From the 5' RACE reads, TCRdb called clonotypes with MiXCR, one entry per CDR3 protein. The sample has 1,100,000 or so distinct CDR3 sequences; under 45% are singletons. The data derive from a study of blood T cells in healthy people across ages. Overall study context: Template switching retrieved approximately one barcoded beta molecule for each two T cells.

General study results and limits: The diversity estimates, figures obtained from one million T cells, were considered underestimates. TCR beta diversity per million T cells fell roughly linearly with age.

The ends were cut back, 3 bases at V and 9 bases at J, with 18 bases in the middle. The length of the CDR3 is 14 residues. The germline V gene encodes CDR1 DFQATT and CDR2 SNEGSKA (reference sequence). The sample was blood. The gene calls are TRBV20-1 and TRBJ2-1; perhaps TRBD1 as D (5 bases). The sequence was collected from an older woman in good health. CDR3 DNA: TGCAGTGCTAGTAGGCAGGGTCTGATGGGTGAGCAGTTCTTC. Translation gives CSASRQGLMGEQFF.